The 24 T cell receptor beta chains below come from one sample, sequenced in a study of regulatory dendritic cells for organ transplantation. The protocol was immunoSEQ multiplex PCR, while the TCRdb copy is restricted to in-frame clones and leaves out a portion. The sample carries 28,000 or so clones, roughly four fifths recorded once. The specimen sequenced was naive CD4+ T cells from blood. Subset defined: CD45RA+ naive T cells. These receptor sequences come from a human donor in good health.

DNA of the CDR3: TGTGCCAGCAGTTCGGCCAGGGGCGAGCAGTACTTC. It translates to CASSSARGEQYF. This sequence joins TRBV27 and TRBJ2-7; weak D call: TRBD1 (6 bases). CDR3 length: 12 residues. CDR1 is MNHEY, CDR2 SMNVEV, per germline (reference sequence). The germline V and J ends were trimmed by 4 bases and 6 bases, with 10 bases remaining between them.

The rearrangement uses TRBV7-8 and TRBJ2-1, with 7 bases matching TRBD2. Losses at the gene ends were 5 bases for V and 7 bases for J; bases not matched to a gene: 8. The CDR3 loop spans 14 amino acids. The germline CDR1 and CDR2 sequences are SGHVS and FQNEAQ. CDR3 in DNA: TGTGCCAGCAGCCCCCCGCCAGCGGGGAATGAGCAGTTCTTC. Translation gives CASSPPPAGNEQFF.

This clone showed up just a few times. The CDR3: CASSDSSYEQYF. The DNA for the CDR3 is TGTGCCAGCAGTGACAGTTCCTACGAGCAGTACTTC. V gene TRBV6-1 combines with J gene TRBJ2-7; D unclear. CDR3 length: 12 amino acids. V lost 3 bases to trimming and J lost 1 base, with 4 bases between them. Per germline, CDR1 MNHNS and CDR2 SASEGT.

This rearrangement joins TRBV10-3 to TRBJ2-5; 8 bases line up with TRBD1. V was clipped by 7 bases and J by 5 bases; unmatched bases: 6. From germline, CDR1 is ENHRY and CDR2 SYGVKD. The CDR3 sequence is 13 residues long. The CDR3 loop is CAITDRGVETQYF. The DNA for the CDR3 is TGTGCCATCACTGACAGGGGTGTCGAGACCCAGTACTTC.

The rearrangement links TRBV7-9 to TRBJ1-4, with no clear D. V lost 1 base and J 0 bases, leaving 6 bases between the germline ends. Germline V gene lookup returns CDR1 SEHNR and CDR2 FQNEAQ (reference sequence). This CDR3 region has 15 residues. The CDR3 here is CASSLGGPTNEKLFF. In DNA, the CDR3 is TGTGCCAGCAGCTTAGGAGGTCCAACTAATGAAAAACTGTTTTTT.

The CDR3 here is CSVVRGQKYGYTF. CDR3 nucleotide sequence: TGCAGCGTTGTTCGTGGACAGAAATATGGCTACACCTTC. V gene TRBV29-1 combines with J gene TRBJ1-2; TRBD1 might be the D (6 bases). From germline, CDR1 is SQVTM and CDR2 ANQGSEA. CDR3 length: 13 amino acids. V was pared by 4 bases and J by 5 bases, with 14 bases between. Full variable domain (outside the CDR3, taken from reference TRBV29-1 and TRBJ1-2): SAVISQKPSRDICQRGTSLTIQCQVDSQVTMMFWYRQQPGQSLTLIATANQGSEATYESGFVIDKFPISRPNLTFSTLTVSNMSPEDSSIYLCSVVRGQKYGYTFGSGTRLTVV.

The sample holds one count of this clone. V is TRBV5-1 and J is TRBJ1-2; 9 nucleotides agree with TRBD1. CDR3 size: 14 residues. V lost 5 bases to trimming and J lost 2 bases; unmatched junction nucleotides: 4. CDR1 SGHRS and CDR2 YFSETQ come from the germline V gene. CDR3 sequence: CASRKTGGNYGYTF. In DNA form, the CDR3 reads TGCGCCAGCAGGAAAACAGGGGGCAACTATGGCTACACCTTC. The variable domain in full, completed from reference TRBV5-1 and TRBJ1-2, reads KAGVTQTPRYLIKTRGQQVTLSCSPISGHRSVSWYQQTPGQGLQFLFEYFSETQRNKGNFPGRFSGRQFSNSRSEMNVSTLELGDSALYLCASRKTGGNYGYTFGSGTRLTVV.

The CDR3 DNA follows: TGTGCCAGCAGCGCACAGGGTGTCGGAAACACCATATATTTT. Translation: CASSAQGVGNTIYF. V gene TRBV7-9 combines with J gene TRBJ1-3, with a possible D match to TRBD1 (6 bases). Trimming stripped 5 bases from V and 4 bases from J, with 12 bases between. This CDR3 is built from 14 residues. Germline values: CDR1 SEHNR, CDR2 FQNEAQ (reference sequence).

The chain is built from TRBV5-4 and TRBJ2-3; 8 positions agree with TRBD2. Germline V lookup: CDR1 SGHNT, CDR2 YYREEE (reference sequence). The V and J ends lost 3 bases and 6 bases, in that order; junction bases with no gene match: 6. CDR3 size: 14 residues. In DNA form, the CDR3 reads TGTGCCAGCAGCTCGGGGGGGCCCGAGGATACGCAGTATTTT. It translates to CASSSGGPEDTQYF.

The gene calls are TRBV15 and TRBJ2-5; weak D call: TRBD1 (5 bases). Trimming pared 0 bases from V and 5 bases from J, leaving 16 bases between. CDR3 size: 16 residues. Germline V gene sequence: CDR1 LNHNV, CDR2 YYDKDF (reference sequence). The CDR3 nucleotides are TGTGCCACCAGCAGAGATCTGGGGCTGGGGCGTGAGACCCAGTACTTC. The encoded protein is CATSRDLGLGRETQYF.

This chain links TRBV11-2 with TRBJ2-4; tentative D call: TRBD1 (5 bases). Germline V gene lookup returns CDR1 SGHAT and CDR2 FQNNGV. The CDR3 is made up of 13 amino acids. Trimming pared 1 base from V and 4 bases from J, leaving 5 bases between. The CDR3: CASSLGQKNIQYF. The CDR3 bases are TGTGCCAGCAGCTTAGGACAGAAAAACATTCAGTACTTC.

The chain combines TRBV4-3 with TRBJ2-1, with 8 bases lining up with TRBD2. Per germline, CDR1 LGHNA and CDR2 YSLEER. The CDR3 runs to 15 residues. V lost 4 bases to trimming and J lost 3 bases; unmatched junction nucleotides: 5. The CDR3 reads CASSPRGGLYNEQFF. In DNA, the CDR3 is TGCGCCAGCAGCCCTCGGGGGGGCCTCTACAATGAGCAGTTCTTC.

This chain joins TRBV6-1 and TRBJ1-5; a possible D gene is TRBD1 (5 bases). The germline CDR1 and CDR2 sequences are MNHNS and SASEGT. This CDR3 contains 14 residues. V lost 6 bases to trimming and J lost 1 base, with 10 bases between them. The CDR3 reads CASSNGGSNQPQHF. The CDR3 bases are TGTGCCAGCAGCAATGGGGGGAGCAATCAGCCCCAGCATTTT.

This chain uses TRBV11-3 with TRBJ2-7; 8 bases are a match to TRBD2. Germline-derived CDR1 and CDR2 are SGHNT and YENEEA. This CDR3 comprises 15 residues. V lost 3 bases to trimming and J lost 2 bases; unmatched junction nucleotides: 6. CDR3 region: CASSFGRRGAYEQYF. The CDR3 region has the DNA TGTGCCAGCAGCTTTGGTCGGCGGGGGGCCTACGAGCAGTACTTC.

DNA of the CDR3: TGTGCCAGCGGAACAGGGGTTCAGCCCCAGCATTTT. Amino acid sequence: CASGTGVQPQHF. The V call is TRBV28, the J call TRBJ1-5; 7 bases are shared with TRBD1. The CDR3 extends over 12 amino acids. Losses at the gene ends were 8 bases for V and 6 bases for J; bases not matched to a gene: 4. Per the germline V gene, CDR1 is MDHEN and CDR2 is SYDVKM.

The rearrangement joins TRBV2 to TRBJ2-3; 8 bases map to TRBD2. The CDR3 covers 15 residues. V shed 5 bases and J 4 bases; nucleotides not matched to a gene: 8. Germline V gives CDR1 SNHLY, CDR2 FYNNEI. CDR3 amino acids: CASSPGGDSADTQYF. The CDR3 DNA reads TGTGCCAGCAGTCCCGGGGGGGACTCAGCAGATACGCAGTATTTT.

This sequence joins TRBV5-1 and TRBJ2-3; D not resolved. This CDR3 contains 13 residues. V was shortened by 0 bases and J by 5 bases, with 7 bases between the two germline ends. Germline V gene sequence: CDR1 SGHRS, CDR2 YFSETQ. The CDR3, as DNA: TGCGCCAGCAGCTTGGTACTTGGAGATACGCAGTATTTT. Amino acid sequence: CASSLVLGDTQYF.

The chain carries TRBV5-1 and TRBJ1-1; TRBD1 is a possible D gene (6 bases). Trimming removed 5 bases at V and 1 base at J, with 12 bases between. The CDR3 sequence is 14 residues long. Germline lookup yields CDR1 SGHRS and CDR2 YFSETQ. The CDR3 spells CASSPGTWNTEAFF. DNA of the CDR3: TGCGCCAGCAGTCCCGGGACATGGAACACTGAAGCTTTCTTT.

This chain uses TRBV5-1 with TRBJ2-3, with TRBD1 as a possible D gene (6 bases). This CDR3 has 15 residues. Looked up from germline, CDR1 is SGHRS and CDR2 is YFSETQ. V was cut by 4 bases and J by 0 bases, with 12 bases left in between. The CDR3 here is CASSIGQSSTDTQYF. The CDR3 coding sequence is TGCGCCAGCAGCATAGGACAGAGCAGCACAGATACGCAGTATTTT.

The chain carries TRBV7-2 and TRBJ2-5; possible D gene TRBD1, 5 bases. The CDR3 runs to 13 residues. CDR1 and CDR2 from the germline V gene are SGHTA and FQGNSA. Trimming took 6 bases from V and 4 from J, leaving 12 bases between them. The CDR3 protein is CASSDRRGETQYF. Written as DNA, the CDR3 is TGTGCCAGCAGTGACCGAAGGGGAGAGACCCAGTACTTC.

This chain uses TRBV4-2 with TRBJ1-1; D is unclear. Looked up from germline, CDR1 is LGHNA and CDR2 is YNFKEQ. Trimming removed 0 bases from V and 5 bases from J, with 10 bases in between. The CDR3 length is 14 residues. The CDR3 bases are TGTGCCAGCAGCCAAGATATAAGGGAGACTGAAGCTTTCTTT. Amino acids: CASSQDIRETEAFF.

This clone has a single count. The CDR3 sequence is CASSLSTLNYGYTF. Here the CDR3 DNA reads TGTGCCAGCAGCTTGAGTACCCTTAACTATGGCTACACCTTC. This chain links TRBV7-9 with TRBJ1-2, with D unresolved. Germline V gene lookup returns CDR1 SEHNR and CDR2 FQNEAQ (reference sequence). The ends were cut back, 3 bases at V and 1 base at J, with 9 bases in the middle. This CDR3 comprises 14 residues.

The CDR3 nucleotides are TGTGCCAGCAGTTACTTAGGGGGAAGAGATGAGCAGTTCTTC. Its translation: CASSYLGGRDEQFF. The V and J genes are TRBV6-5 and TRBJ2-1; D possibly corresponds to TRBD1 (6 bases). The CDR3 is made up of 14 amino acids. Germline loops: CDR1 MNHEY, CDR2 SVGAGI. V was shortened by 1 base and J by 8 bases, with 12 bases between the two germline ends.

The chain links TRBV6-5 to TRBJ1-1; possibly TRBD1 for D (6 bases). The CDR3 extends over 13 amino acids. V was cut by 2 bases and J by 3 bases, with 7 bases left in between. The germline gives CDR1 MNHEY, CDR2 SVGAGI. The CDR3 reads CASSYRTDTEAFF. The CDR3 DNA reads as TGTGCCAGCAGTTACAGGACAGACACTGAAGCTTTCTTT.